Below, 4 T cell receptor beta chains from the same sample are listed, as sequenced in a study of shared clonotypes between healthy human individuals. The table came from immunoSEQ multiplex PCR; TCRdb's copy has only in-frame clones and leaves some out. The sample lists fewer than 1.4 million clones; about 84% were seen once. The specimen was memory CD4+ T cells from PBMCs. Noted subset: CD45RA-negative fraction. Receptors were obtained from a man younger than 30 in good health. Some clones in this sample may be carry-over from other donors' samples.

This rearrangement joins TRBV27 to TRBJ2-7, with D possibly being TRBD2 (5 bases). Per the germline V gene, CDR1 is MNHEY and CDR2 is SMNVEV (reference sequence). The CDR3 is 14 amino acids. Trimming stripped 6 bases from V and 2 bases from J, with 14 bases between. This CDR3 reads CASSGGPSPYEQYF. The CDR3 DNA reads as TGTGCCAGCAGCGGAGGCCCCTCCCCCTACGAGCAGTACTTC.

This clone was observed at least ten times. The chain links TRBV28 to TRBJ1-2, with TRBD1 as a possible D gene (5 bases). V was pared by 5 bases and J by 3 bases, with 7 bases between. The V gene's germline CDR1 is MDHEN and CDR2 SYDVKM. The CDR3 has 12 amino acids. CDR3 region: CASSPGHYGYTF. The CDR3 DNA reads TGTGCCAGCAGTCCAGGGCACTATGGCTACACCTTC.

The rearrangement links TRBV7-2 to TRBJ2-7, with TRBD1 matching over 7 bases. V lost 3 bases to trimming and J lost 3 bases; unmatched junction nucleotides: 5. Germline-derived CDR1 and CDR2 are SGHTA and FQGNSA. CDR3 length: 14 residues. The DNA for the CDR3 is TGTGCCAGCAGCTTGTTTCCAGGGGGCTACGAGCAGTACTTC. Its translation: CASSLFPGGYEQYF.

With regard to this clone: This could be a read error, since a much larger clone is one nucleotide away. The gene calls are TRBV18 and TRBJ2-7; D is uncertain. This CDR3 comprises 11 residues. Germline-derived CDR1 and CDR2 are KGHSH and LQKENI. With 5 bases removed from V and 0 bases from J, the gap between germline ends came to 2 bases. Here the CDR3 reads CASSASYEQYF. The CDR3 DNA reads TGTGCCAGCTCAGCCTCCTACGAGCAGTACTTC.